Following are 26 T cell receptor beta chains from one sample sequenced in a study of blood T cell dynamics during melanoma immunotherapy. Sequencing used immunoSEQ multiplex PCR; TCRdb keeps in-frame clones, though not all of them. The sample contains about 13,000 clones, about 91% of which appear only once. This sample's time point: pre-treatment baseline. Sequenced here: effector memory CD8+ T cells from blood, sampled from a patient treated with checkpoint blockade. These receptors were collected from a human donor with melanoma.

A single count supports this clone. This chain uses TRBV6-5 with TRBJ1-2; no firm D call. This CDR3 is built from 14 residues. Germline CDR1 MNHEY, CDR2 SVGAGI. V gave up 0 bases and J gave up 2 bases, with 7 bases separating them. The DNA of the CDR3 is TGTGCCAGCAGTTACTCGGCCAGAAACTATGGCTACACCTTC. It is translated as CASSYSARNYGYTF.

The rearrangement links TRBV6-6 to TRBJ2-7; 8 positions agree with TRBD2. The CDR3 covers 13 residues. Trimming removed 2 bases from V and 3 bases from J; junction bases left unmatched: 0. Looked up from germline, CDR1 is MNHNY and CDR2 is SVGAGI (reference sequence). In DNA form, the CDR3 reads TGTGCCAGCAGTTACAGCGGGAGCTACGAGCAGTACTTC. Its protein is CASSYSGSYEQYF.

This chain joins TRBV10-1 and TRBJ2-7, with D maybe TRBD1 (5 bases). V was shortened by 1 base and J by 4 bases, with 11 bases between the two germline ends. Germline V gene lookup returns CDR1 WNHNN and CDR2 SYGVQD (reference sequence). CDR3 length: 14 amino acids. CDR3 sequence reads: CASSELGREYEQYF. As DNA, the CDR3 is TGCGCCAGCAGTGAGTTGGGCAGGGAATACGAGCAGTACTTC.

The chain recombines TRBV19 with TRBJ2-7, with 8 bases fitting TRBD1. Germline lookup yields CDR1 LNHDA and CDR2 SQIVND (reference sequence). The trim removed 5 bases at V and 3 bases at J, leaving 9 bases unmatched. The CDR3 totals 15 residues. The CDR3 nucleotides are TGTGCCAGTAGTGCGGGGACAGGTCAACTCTACGAGCAGTACTTC. It specifies CASSAGTGQLYEQYF.

The chain combines TRBV7-9 with TRBJ2-7; 7 bases line up with TRBD1. The germline gives CDR1 SEHNR, CDR2 FQNEAQ (reference sequence). V lost 3 bases, J lost 2 bases, and 4 bases stayed unmatched. The CDR3 extends over 14 amino acids. CDR3 in DNA: TGTGCCAGCAGCTTCGCAGGGGGAACCTACGAGCAGTACTTC. Its translation is CASSFAGGTYEQYF.

This chain uses TRBV19 with TRBJ1-2; D is unclear. Germline-derived CDR1 and CDR2 are LNHDA and SQIVND (reference sequence). V shed 1 base and J shed 4 bases, with 10 bases lying between them. This CDR3 is built from 14 residues. CDR3 protein: CASSIATGIYGYTF. The CDR3 DNA sequence: TGTGCCAGTAGTATAGCGACTGGAATCTATGGCTACACCTTC.

The chain uses TRBV19 and TRBJ1-5, with D uncertain. The V end lost 7 bases, the J end lost 5 bases, and 6 bases lay between the germline ends. The CDR3 runs to 11 residues. Per the germline V gene, CDR1 is LNHDA and CDR2 is SQIVND (reference sequence). The CDR3 sequence: CASMGDQPQHF. The CDR3 DNA is TGTGCCAGTATGGGAGATCAGCCCCAGCATTTT.

This chain connects TRBV11-2 to TRBJ1-4; D is unclear. CDR1 and CDR2 (germline): SGHAT, FQNNGV. This CDR3 region has 15 residues. V gave up 5 bases and J gave up 2 bases, with 12 bases separating them. The CDR3 DNA reads TGTGCCAGCAGCGGAATTGACGGGACTAATGAAAAACTGTTTTTT. It translates to CASSGIDGTNEKLFF.

The rearrangement uses TRBV5-1 and TRBJ2-5; a weak D match, TRBD2 (6 bases). The end of the DNA is better explained by TRBJ2-7, so the J call may be wrong. Germline assignment: CDR1 SGHRS and CDR2 YFSETQ. CDR3 length equals 14 residues. CDR3 loop: CASSHGGASYEQYF. CDR3 coding DNA: TGCGCCAGCAGCCACGGGGGAGCGTCCTACGAGCAGTACTTC.

The chain combines TRBV27 with TRBJ2-5; tentatively, D is TRBD2 (5 bases). Trimming left V 1 base short and J 5 bases short, with 14 bases between. Germline assignment: CDR1 MNHEY and CDR2 SMNVEV (reference sequence). The CDR3 contains 15 residues. The CDR3 sequence is CASSLWGPTGETQYF. CDR3 nucleotide sequence: TGTGCCAGCAGTTTATGGGGTCCCACGGGGGAGACCCAGTACTTC.

The chain carries TRBV7-9 and TRBJ1-2; 7 bases align to TRBD1. The junction had 6 bases not matched to a gene; V was cut back by 2 bases and J by 6 bases. This CDR3 region has 14 residues. The germline V gene encodes CDR1 SEHNR and CDR2 FQNEAQ (reference sequence). The CDR3 loop is CASSLQGEVDGYTF. CDR3 DNA: TGTGCCAGCAGCTTACAGGGGGAGGTCGATGGCTACACCTTC.

This chain links TRBV5-6 with TRBJ1-1; D is uncertain. The germline V gene has CDR1 SGHDT and CDR2 YYEEEE. The V end lost 0 bases, the J end lost 0 bases, and 12 bases lay between the germline ends. This CDR3 contains 16 residues. CDR3 sequence (DNA): TGTGCCAGCAGCTTGGGGGCGGGGTTCATGAACACTGAAGCTTTCTTT. Translating it yields CASSLGAGFMNTEAFF.

The chain links TRBV19 to TRBJ2-2; the match to TRBD1 covers 10 bases. The V gene's germline CDR1 is LNHDA and CDR2 SQIVND (reference sequence). The CDR3 is made up of 17 amino acids. Trimming cost V 3 bases and J 4 bases; bases outside gene matches: 8. Here the CDR3 DNA reads TGTGCCAGTAGTATCCGGGACAGGGGCGTTAGCACCGGGGAGCTGTTTTTT. Residues: CASSIRDRGVSTGELFF.

Here the CDR3 DNA reads TGTGCCAGTAGTGGGCGGGAGAGAAGCACAGATACGCAGTATTTT. Its translation is CASSGRERSTDTQYF. The chain recombines TRBV19 with TRBJ2-3; 7 bases match TRBD2. Germline V CDR1 and CDR2: LNHDA, SQIVND (reference sequence). This CDR3 has 15 residues. V lost 5 bases to trimming and J lost 0 bases; unmatched junction nucleotides: 5.

This chain joins TRBV7-9 and TRBJ2-7; 13 nucleotides align to TRBD2. CDR1 and CDR2 from the germline V gene are SEHNR and FQNEAQ (reference sequence). V trimming: 7 bases; J trimming: 2 bases; junction bases outside the gene matches: 5. The CDR3 length is 15 residues. CDR3 residues: CASTEGLAGPYEQYF. In DNA, the CDR3 is TGTGCCAGCACCGAGGGACTAGCGGGACCCTACGAGCAGTACTTC. The full variable domain, in which reference TRBV7-9 and TRBJ2-7 provide the parts outside the CDR3, is DTGVSQNPRHKITKRGQNVTFRCDPISEHNRLYWYRQTLGQGPEFLTYFQNEAQLEKSRLLSDRFSAERPKGSFSTLEIQRTEQGDSAMYLCASTEGLAGPYEQYFGPGTRLTVT.

This chain connects TRBV9 to TRBJ2-3, with D possibly TRBD2 on 5 matching bases. Per germline, CDR1 SGDLS and CDR2 YYNGEE. V shed 6 bases and J shed 0 bases, with 11 bases lying between them. The CDR3 sequence is 14 residues long. CDR3 nucleotide sequence: TGTGCCAGCACGTACGAGGGAAGCACAGATACGCAGTATTTT. Its protein product is CASTYEGSTDTQYF.

The rearrangement uses TRBV19 and TRBJ2-3; D is ambiguous. V lost 1 base, J lost 0 bases, and 8 bases lay in between. This CDR3 region has 15 residues. In germline, CDR1 is LNHDA, CDR2 SQIVND (reference sequence). CDR3 sequence (DNA): TGTGCCAGTAGTATAGTCCGGGTTAGCACAGATACGCAGTATTTT. It encodes CASSIVRVSTDTQYF.

The CDR3 bases are TGTGCCACCAGCAAACAAAGGGGACCGTACGAGCAGTACTTC. Translating gives CATSKQRGPYEQYF. The chain has TRBV15 and TRBJ2-7; D is possibly TRBD1 or TRBD2 (5 bases each). Germline V gives CDR1 LNHNV, CDR2 YYDKDF (reference sequence). V was clipped by 4 bases and J by 4 bases, with 14 bases between them. This CDR3 has 14 amino acids.

V is TRBV9 and J is TRBJ1-1; D gene uncertain. CDR1 is SGDLS, CDR2 YYNGEE, per germline. The CDR3 totals 15 residues. V lost 4 bases to trimming and J lost 1 base, with 14 bases between them. In DNA, the CDR3 is TGTGCCAGCAGCTTCCCGGACGGGGAGAACACTGAAGCTTTCTTT. This translates into CASSFPDGENTEAFF.

This chain uses TRBV7-8 with TRBJ1-5; 10 nucleotides agree with TRBD1. The germline V gene encodes CDR1 SGHVS and CDR2 FQNEAQ. The V segment lost 4 bases and the J segment 2 bases; nucleotides outside the gene matches: 17. This CDR3 contains 20 residues. This chain's CDR3 is CASSSSGGQGTRLGNQPQHF. DNA for the CDR3: TGTGCCAGCAGCTCCTCCGGGGGACAGGGGACCCGGTTGGGCAATCAGCCCCAGCATTTT.

The chain links TRBV10-1 to TRBJ1-2; 9 bases map to TRBD1. Germline V gives CDR1 WNHNN, CDR2 SYGVQD (reference sequence). J was trimmed by 5 bases and V by 7 bases; bases with no gene match: 11. The CDR3 length is 15 residues. As DNA, the CDR3 is TGCGCCAGCACCAAAGACAGGGGGTCACAATATGGCTACACCTTC. Its translation is CASTKDRGSQYGYTF.

This rearrangement joins TRBV5-6 to TRBJ2-7; D not certain. Germline V gives CDR1 SGHDT, CDR2 YYEEEE. This CDR3 is 12 amino acids long. V lost 0 bases, J lost 3 bases, and 4 bases lay in between. The CDR3 DNA follows: TGTGCCAGCAGCTTGGGCCGCTACGAGCAGTACTTC. Its translation: CASSLGRYEQYF.

The V and J genes are TRBV19 and TRBJ1-5; TRBD1 is a possible D gene (5 bases). V was cut by 0 bases and J by 3 bases, with 9 bases left in between. The CDR3 is 15 residues long. From germline, CDR1 is LNHDA and CDR2 SQIVND (reference sequence). CDR3 sequence: CASSIDRGLNQPQHF. As DNA, the CDR3 is TGTGCCAGTAGTATAGATCGGGGACTCAATCAGCCCCAGCATTTT.

The V call is TRBV27, the J call TRBJ2-6; TRBD2 matches at 7 bases. Germline assignment: CDR1 MNHEY and CDR2 SMNVEV (reference sequence). V dropped 4 bases and J dropped 3; count of bases not matched to a gene: 9. CDR3 length: 17 residues. The CDR3 loop reads CASSSTAGEYGANVLTF. The CDR3 DNA is TGTGCCAGCAGTTCGACTGCGGGGGAGTATGGGGCCAACGTCCTGACTTTC.

V is TRBV6-5 and J is TRBJ1-5; weak D call: TRBD1 (6 bases). The CDR3 has 13 residues. V shed 6 bases and J shed 5 bases, with 11 bases lying between them. The germline CDR1 and CDR2 sequences are MNHEY and SVGAGI. The CDR3 is CASRPQGYQPQHF. The CDR3 region has the DNA TGTGCCAGCAGGCCTCAGGGGTATCAGCCCCAGCATTTT.

The chain employs TRBV7-9 and TRBJ1-1, with 8 positions matching TRBD1. The CDR3 runs to 17 residues. The V gene's germline CDR1 is SEHNR and CDR2 FQNEAQ (reference sequence). V lost 2 bases, J lost 1 base, and 9 bases stayed unmatched. This chain's CDR3 is CASSLPTRTGTNTEAFF. CDR3 nucleotides: TGTGCCAGCAGCTTACCGACCAGGACAGGGACGAACACTGAAGCTTTCTTT. Looking up the rest from reference TRBV7-9 and TRBJ1-1 gives the full variable domain: DTGVSQNPRHKITKRGQNVTFRCDPISEHNRLYWYRQTLGQGPEFLTYFQNEAQLEKSRLLSDRFSAERPKGSFSTLEIQRTEQGDSAMYLCASSLPTRTGTNTEAFFGQGTRLTVV.